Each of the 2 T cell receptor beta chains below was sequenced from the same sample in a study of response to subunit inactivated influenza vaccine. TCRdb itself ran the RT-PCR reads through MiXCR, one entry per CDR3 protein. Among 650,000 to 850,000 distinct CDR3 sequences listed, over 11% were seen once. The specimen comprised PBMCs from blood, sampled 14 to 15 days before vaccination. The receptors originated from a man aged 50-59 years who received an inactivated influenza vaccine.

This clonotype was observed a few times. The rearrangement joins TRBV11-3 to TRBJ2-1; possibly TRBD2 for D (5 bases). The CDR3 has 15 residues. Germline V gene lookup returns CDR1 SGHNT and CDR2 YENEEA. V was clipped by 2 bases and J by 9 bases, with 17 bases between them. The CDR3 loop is CASSLSLGASPEQFF. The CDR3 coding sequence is TGTGCCAGCAGCTTAAGCTTGGGAGCAAGTCCTGAGCAGTTCTTC.

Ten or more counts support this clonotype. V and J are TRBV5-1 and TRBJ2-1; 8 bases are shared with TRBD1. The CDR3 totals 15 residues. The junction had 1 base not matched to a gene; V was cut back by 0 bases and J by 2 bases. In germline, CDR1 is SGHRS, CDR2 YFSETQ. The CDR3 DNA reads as TGCGCCAGCAGCTTGGGGGACAGGCCCTACAATGAGCAGTTCTTC. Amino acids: CASSLGDRPYNEQFF.